Following are 18 T cell receptor beta chains from one sample sequenced in a study of beta chain features in type 1 diabetes. General study points: Significant though moderate, a shortening of TCRB CDR3s appeared in all four CD4+ subsets of Type 1 diabetes patients.

No antigens are known for them. The entirety of the isolated RNA underwent reverse transcription, so expressed TCRB transcripts were sequenced. Profiled with immunoSEQ multiplex PCR; TCRdb holds only in-frame clones, not every one. The sample lists about 30,000 clones, 55% to 60% occurring once. Sample: Tregs from blood. All receptors come from a woman between 18 and 29 years old with type 1 diabetes.

This clone was detected a few times. The chain links TRBV18 to TRBJ2-7, with D tentatively TRBD2 (6 bases). Trimming left V 6 bases short and J 4 bases short, with 16 bases between. The CDR3 has 14 residues. CDR1 and CDR2 (germline): KGHSH, LQKENI. Written as DNA, the CDR3 is TGTGCCAGCTCGGCGGGATCCCCTCGATACGAGCAGTACGTC. As protein: CASSAGSPRYEQYV.

This clone occurred a few times. The chain couples TRBV6-1 to TRBJ1-1; 9 bases are a match to TRBD1. Germline CDR1 reads MNHNS; CDR2 reads SASEGT. V trimming: 8 bases; J trimming: 5 bases; junction bases outside the gene matches: 6. This CDR3 has 13 residues. The CDR3 region has the DNA TGTGCCAGCGAGAGACAGGGGGGAACTGAAGCTTTCTTT. This codes for CASERQGGTEAFF.

V is TRBV6-5 and J is TRBJ2-7; D is perhaps TRBD2 (6 bases). The CDR3 consists of 12 residues. Trimming left V 5 bases short and J 3 bases short, with 8 bases between. Per the germline V gene, CDR1 is MNHEY and CDR2 is SVGAGI. The CDR3 nucleotides read TGTGCCAGCAGTCGGGGGAACTACGAGCAGTACGTC. Translated, it gives CASSRGNYEQYV.

This chain uses TRBV27 with TRBJ1-6; D unresolved. V shed 2 bases and J shed 7 bases, with 12 bases lying between them. Germline CDR1 MNHEY, CDR2 SMNVEV (reference sequence). CDR3 size: 15 residues. The chain's CDR3 is CASSLTQAGNSPLHF. DNA of the CDR3: TGTGCCAGCAGTTTAACCCAGGCGGGCAATTCACCCCTCCACTTT.

The chain recombines TRBV13 with TRBJ2-2; maybe TRBD1 (6 bases). Germline CDR1 and CDR2: PRHDT and FYEKMQ (reference sequence). The CDR3 contains 18 residues. V shed 6 bases and J shed 0 bases, with 20 bases lying between them. CDR3 sequence reads: CASRMTAPGQANTGELFF. The CDR3 nucleotides read TGTGCCAGCAGGATGACCGCCCCGGGACAAGCGAACACCGGGGAGCTGTTTTTT.

The chain has TRBV18 and TRBJ2-1; D uncertain. The CDR3 contains 15 residues. The germline V gene has CDR1 KGHSH and CDR2 LQKENI. V was cut by 2 bases and J by 1 base, with 9 bases left in between. The CDR3 DNA is TGTGCCAGCTCACCAATCCAGCGATCCTACAATGAGCAGTTCTTC. Its protein is CASSPIQRSYNEQFF.

As concerns this clone: Different DNA sequences within this sample yield the same CDR3. V is TRBV18 and J is TRBJ1-5; tentatively, D is TRBD1 (6 bases). This CDR3 region has 13 residues. Per germline, CDR1 KGHSH and CDR2 LQKENI. V was shortened by 4 bases and J by 4 bases, with 8 bases between the two germline ends. CDR3: CASSQGGNQPQHF. CDR3 DNA sequence: TGTGCCAGCTCACAGGGGGGGAATCAGCCCCAGCATTTT.

V is TRBV11-2 and J is TRBJ2-5; 7 bases match TRBD1. In germline, CDR1 is SGHAT, CDR2 FQNNGV. This CDR3 has 13 residues. V trimming: 7 bases; J trimming: 1 base; junction bases outside the gene matches: 3. CDR3 DNA sequence: TGTGCCAGCAAACGGGACAGCCAAGAGACCCAGTACTTC. It encodes CASKRDSQETQYF.

This clone turned up a few times. The chain couples TRBV18 to TRBJ1-2; D gene unclear. The V end was cut by 2 bases, the J end by 1 base, with 5 bases between. The CDR3 sequence is 13 residues long. CDR1 and CDR2 from the germline V gene are KGHSH and LQKENI. CDR3 in DNA: TGTGCCAGCTCACCAGGGCTTAACTATGGCTACACCTTC. This encodes CASSPGLNYGYTF. Combining the CDR3 with reference TRBV18 and TRBJ1-2 gives the whole variable domain NAGVMQNPRHLVRRRGQEARLRCSPMKGHSHVYWYRQLPEEGLKFMVYLQKENIIDESGMPKERFSAEFPKEGPSILRIQQVVRGDSAAYFCASSPGLNYGYTFGSGTRLTVV.

This rearrangement joins TRBV10-3 to TRBJ2-1; possibly TRBD1 for D (6 bases). CDR3 length: 15 amino acids. Germline CDR1 ENHRY, CDR2 SYGVKD. V was trimmed by 4 bases and J by 1 base, leaving 11 bases between them. CDR3 sequence reads: CAISGRGGSYNEQFF. In DNA, the CDR3 is TGTGCCATCAGTGGACGAGGGGGTTCCTACAATGAGCAGTTCTTC.

In its sample, this clone ranks as medium-sized. The gene calls are TRBV12-2 and TRBJ2-1; TRBD2 reflects the table's D call only, with no check against the DNA. TRBV12-2 is recorded as a pseudogene. The CDR3 spans 17 residues. The CDR3 region has the DNA TGTGCAAGTCGCTTAGGGACTAGCGTCTCCTCCTACAATGAGCAGTTCTTC. Translated, it gives CASRLGTSVSSYNEQFF.

V gene TRBV7-2 combines with J gene TRBJ2-5, with 7 bases fitting TRBD1. This CDR3 is built from 13 residues. The V segment lost 5 bases and the J segment 3 bases; nucleotides outside the gene matches: 3. Germline V gives CDR1 SGHTA, CDR2 FQGNSA. The CDR3 sequence: CASSRDREETQYF. The CDR3 DNA reads TGTGCCAGCAGCCGCGACAGGGAAGAGACCCAGTACTTC. Supplemented by reference TRBV7-2 and TRBJ2-5, the full variable domain reads GAGVSQSPSNKVTEKGKDVELRCDPISGHTALYWYRQSLGQGLEFLIYFQGNSAPDKSGLPSDRFSAERTGGSVSTLTIQRTQQEDSAVYLCASSRDREETQYFGPGTRLLVL.

The chain couples TRBV18 to TRBJ2-5; maybe TRBD2 (6 bases). This CDR3 is 14 amino acids long. Germline values: CDR1 KGHSH, CDR2 LQKENI. With 3 bases removed from V and 7 bases from J, the gap between germline ends came to 15 bases. For the CDR3, the DNA is TGTGCCAGCTCACCCGAACTCGGGGGAAGGACCCAGTACTTC. Protein: CASSPELGGRTQYF.

The rearrangement uses TRBV7-8 and TRBJ2-3, with 8 nucleotides matching TRBD1. The length of the CDR3 is 16 residues. J gave up 0 bases and V 4 bases, and 6 bases lay outside the gene matches. CDR1 SGHVS and CDR2 FQNEAQ come from the germline V gene. The CDR3 loop reads CASSSDRDRSTDTQYF. CDR3 DNA: TGTGCCAGCAGCTCCGACCGGGACAGGAGCACAGATACGCAGTATTTT.

V usage is TRBV30 and J usage is TRBJ1-1, with 7 positions matching TRBD1. The V and J ends lost 2 bases and 9 bases, in that order; junction bases with no gene match: 6. The CDR3 extends over 12 amino acids. CDR1 and CDR2 from the germline V gene are GTSNPN and SVGIG (reference sequence). In DNA, the CDR3 is TGTGCCTGGAGTATCGCAGGGGGGAAAGCTTTCTTT. Encoded protein: CAWSIAGGKAFF.

The V call is TRBV19, the J call TRBJ1-5, with D possibly matching TRBD1 (6 bases). CDR3 length: 15 residues. The germline V and J ends were trimmed by 8 bases and 7 bases, with 21 bases remaining between them. Germline CDR1 LNHDA, CDR2 SQIVND (reference sequence). The CDR3 region has the DNA TGTGCCAGTCAAACAGGGCCTAGTTTCATACAGCCCCAGCATTTT. As protein: CASQTGPSFIQPQHF.

This clone was detected once. This chain connects TRBV7-9 to TRBJ2-5; tentative D call: TRBD2 (5 bases). V was trimmed by 5 bases and J by 5 bases, leaving 21 bases between them. The CDR3 is 16 amino acids. In germline, CDR1 is SEHNR, CDR2 FQNEAQ (reference sequence). The CDR3 sequence is CASSLGGIRLVETQYF. The CDR3 DNA sequence: TGTGCCAGCAGCCTAGGAGGTATAAGACTTGTGGAGACCCAGTACTTC.

Only a few counts were recorded for this clone. The chain links TRBV28 to TRBJ2-7; D perhaps matches TRBD2 (6 bases). The CDR3 is 13 amino acids. Germline loops: CDR1 MDHEN, CDR2 SYDVKM. With 9 bases removed from V and 0 bases from J, the gap between germline ends came to 12 bases. The CDR3 here is CASAGTSSYEQYF. CDR3 coding DNA: TGTGCCAGTGCGGGAACTAGCTCCTACGAGCAGTACTTC.